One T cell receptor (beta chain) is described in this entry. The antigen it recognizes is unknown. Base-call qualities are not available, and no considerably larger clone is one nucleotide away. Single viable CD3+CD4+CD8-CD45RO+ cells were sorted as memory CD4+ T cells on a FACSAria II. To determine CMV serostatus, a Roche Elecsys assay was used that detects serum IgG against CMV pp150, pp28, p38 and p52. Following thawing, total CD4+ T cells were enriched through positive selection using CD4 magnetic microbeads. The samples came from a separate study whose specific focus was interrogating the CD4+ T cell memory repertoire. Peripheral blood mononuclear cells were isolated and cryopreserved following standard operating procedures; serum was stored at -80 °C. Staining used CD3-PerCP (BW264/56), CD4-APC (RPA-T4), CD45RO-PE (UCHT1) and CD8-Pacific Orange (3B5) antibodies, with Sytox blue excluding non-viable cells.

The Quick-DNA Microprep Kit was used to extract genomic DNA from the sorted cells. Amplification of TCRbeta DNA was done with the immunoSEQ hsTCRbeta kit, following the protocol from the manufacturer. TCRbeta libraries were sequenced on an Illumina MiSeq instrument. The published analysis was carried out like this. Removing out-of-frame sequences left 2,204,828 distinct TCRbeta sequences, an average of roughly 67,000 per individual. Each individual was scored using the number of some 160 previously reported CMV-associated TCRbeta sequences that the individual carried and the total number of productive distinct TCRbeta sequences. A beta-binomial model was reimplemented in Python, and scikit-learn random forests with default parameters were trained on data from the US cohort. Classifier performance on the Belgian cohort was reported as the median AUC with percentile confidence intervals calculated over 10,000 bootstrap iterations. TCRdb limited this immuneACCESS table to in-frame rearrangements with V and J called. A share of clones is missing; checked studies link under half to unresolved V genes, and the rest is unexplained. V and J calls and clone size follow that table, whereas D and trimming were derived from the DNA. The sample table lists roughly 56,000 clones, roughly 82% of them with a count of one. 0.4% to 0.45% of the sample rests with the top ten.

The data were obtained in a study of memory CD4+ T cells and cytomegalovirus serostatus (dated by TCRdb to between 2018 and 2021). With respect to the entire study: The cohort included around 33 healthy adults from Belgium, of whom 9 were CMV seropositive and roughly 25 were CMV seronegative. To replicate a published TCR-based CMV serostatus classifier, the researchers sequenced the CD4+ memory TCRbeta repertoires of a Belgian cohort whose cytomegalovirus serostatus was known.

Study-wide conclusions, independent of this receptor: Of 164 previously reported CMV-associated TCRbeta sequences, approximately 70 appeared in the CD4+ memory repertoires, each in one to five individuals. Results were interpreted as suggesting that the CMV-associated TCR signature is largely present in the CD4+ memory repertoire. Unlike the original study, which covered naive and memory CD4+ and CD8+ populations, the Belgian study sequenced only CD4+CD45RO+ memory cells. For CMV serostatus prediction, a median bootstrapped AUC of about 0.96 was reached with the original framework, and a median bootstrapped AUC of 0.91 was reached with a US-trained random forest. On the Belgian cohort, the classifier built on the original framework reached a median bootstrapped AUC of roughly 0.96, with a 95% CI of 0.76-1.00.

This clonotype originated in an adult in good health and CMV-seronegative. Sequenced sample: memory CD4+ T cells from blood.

The CDR3 corresponds to CATSREGGTYEQYF. The sequence in DNA is TGTGCCACCAGCAGAGAAGGCGGCACCTACGAGCAGTACTTC. Here the chain combines TRBV15 and TRBJ2-7; the D gene lacks a confident call. Taken from the germline V gene (reference sequence), the CDR1 and CDR2 loops are LNHNV and YYDKDF. The CDR3 sequence holds 14 residues, the cysteine and phenylalanine included. The only DNA kept is the CDR3, 42 bases in frame from the first base. Between the V and J ends, shortened by 0 bases and 2 bases respectively, the junction contains 8 bases.